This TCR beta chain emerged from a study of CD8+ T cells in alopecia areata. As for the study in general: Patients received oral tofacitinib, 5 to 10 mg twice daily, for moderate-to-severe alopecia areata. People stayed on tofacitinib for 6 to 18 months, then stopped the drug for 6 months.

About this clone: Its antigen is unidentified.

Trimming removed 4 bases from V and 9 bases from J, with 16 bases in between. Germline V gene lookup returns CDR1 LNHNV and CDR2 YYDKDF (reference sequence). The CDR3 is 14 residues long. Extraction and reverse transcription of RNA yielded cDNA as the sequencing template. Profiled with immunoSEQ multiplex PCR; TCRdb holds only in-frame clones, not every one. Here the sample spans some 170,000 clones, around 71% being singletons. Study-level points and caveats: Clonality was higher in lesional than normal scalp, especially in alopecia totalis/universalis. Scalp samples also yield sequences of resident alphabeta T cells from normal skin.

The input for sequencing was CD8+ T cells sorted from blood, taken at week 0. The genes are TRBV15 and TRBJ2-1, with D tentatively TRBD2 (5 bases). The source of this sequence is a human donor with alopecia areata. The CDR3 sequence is CATSNLEGAGEQFF. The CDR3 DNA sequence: TGTGCCACCAGCAACCTTGAGGGTGCCGGTGAGCAGTTCTTC. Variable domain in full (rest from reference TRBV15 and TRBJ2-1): DAMVIQNPRYQVTQFGKPVTLSCSQTLNHNVMYWYQQKSSQAPKLLFHYYDKDFNNEADTPDNFQSRRPNTSFCFLDIRSPGLGDTAMYLCATSNLEGAGEQFFGPGTRLTVL.